This TCR beta chain was obtained from a study of T cell responses to AZD1222 COVID-19 vaccine. The repertoire was sequenced with immunoSEQ multiplex PCR; TCRdb's copy has only in-frame clones and lacks some. The sample consists of 70,000 or so clones, over 80% of them appearing once. General observations from the study: At baseline, seropositivity was found in only a handful of AZD1222 recipients. Elevations in Spike-specific TCR breadth and depth followed administration of two AZD1222 doses.

In regard to this clone: Its specificity is not known.

Germline CDR1 reads MNHEY; CDR2 reads SMNVEV (reference sequence). V was clipped by 7 bases and J by 3 bases; unmatched bases: 11. CDR3 length: 16 residues. The chain has TRBV27 and TRBJ2-2, with 7 nucleotides matching TRBD2. The clonotype comes from an adult who received the AZD1222 COVID-19 vaccine. The material sequenced was peripheral blood, taken 28 days after the second AZD1222 dose. The CDR3 nucleotides read TGTGCCAGCACCAGCGGGACTCCGCGGCACACCGGGGAGCTGTTTTTT. Amino acid sequence: CASTSGTPRHTGELFF.